These 9 T cell receptor beta chains were sequenced from one sample in a study of blood T cells in healthy people across ages. It was with a sample-barcoded 5' primer and a J-beta primer mix that a second PCR of about 6 to 12 cycles was run. TCRdb fed the 5' RACE reads into MiXCR, producing one record per CDR3 protein. The repertoire includes approximately 1.5 million distinct CDR3 sequences, about 35% of them detected once, and about 11% sits in the top ten. The sequenced sample consisted of blood. These receptors all come from a woman under 40 in good health.

V gene TRBV27 combines with J gene TRBJ2-3; possibly TRBD2 for D (5 bases). CDR1 and CDR2 (germline): MNHEY, SMNVEV (reference sequence). The CDR3 loop spans 16 amino acids. V was clipped by 8 bases and J by 4 bases, with 22 bases between them. The CDR3 spells CASRPSAEDHPDTQYF. The CDR3 nucleotides are TGTGCCAGCCGACCATCAGCGGAGGACCACCCAGATACGCAGTATTTT.

The CDR3 here is CASSHRLAGINEQFF. DNA of the CDR3: TGTGCCAGCAGCCACCGACTAGCGGGTATCAATGAGCAGTTCTTC. The chain uses TRBV28 and TRBJ2-1; 10 nucleotides match TRBD2. V was pared by 6 bases and J by 6 bases, with 8 bases of the junction left unmatched. Germline loops: CDR1 MDHEN, CDR2 SYDVKM. This CDR3 comprises 15 residues.

This clonotype has just a few counts. V gene TRBV27 combines with J gene TRBJ2-1; 12 nucleotides agree with TRBD2. This CDR3 is 14 amino acids long. The J segment lost 7 bases and the V segment lost 8 bases, leaving 6 bases of the junction unmatched. CDR1 is MNHEY, CDR2 SMNVEV, per germline (reference sequence). This chain's CDR3 is CASQLAGGQNEQFF. The CDR3 bases are TGTGCCAGCCAACTAGCGGGAGGACAAAATGAGCAGTTCTTC.

This clonotype has a handful of counts. The rearrangement uses TRBV29-1 and TRBJ1-1, with 7 bases that match TRBD1. Losses at the gene ends were 4 bases for V and 6 bases for J; bases not matched to a gene: 11. The CDR3 runs to 14 residues. CDR1 is SQVTM and CDR2 is ANQGSEA in the germline V gene. CDR3 residues: CSVAWGGGTAEAFF. The CDR3, as DNA: TGCAGCGTTGCCTGGGGAGGGGGCACGGCTGAAGCTTTCTTT.

This clonotype was observed a few times. The V call is TRBV18, the J call TRBJ2-1, with D possibly being TRBD1 (5 bases). V was cut by 6 bases and J by 4 bases, with 13 bases left in between. In germline, CDR1 is KGHSH, CDR2 LQKENI. The CDR3 covers 14 residues. This chain's CDR3 is CASSPSRQYNEQFF. The CDR3 bases are TGTGCCAGCTCGCCAAGTAGACAGTACAATGAGCAGTTCTTC. The whole variable domain, remainder taken from reference TRBV18 and TRBJ2-1, is NAGVMQNPRHLVRRRGQEARLRCSPMKGHSHVYWYRQLPEEGLKFMVYLQKENIIDESGMPKERFSAEFPKEGPSILRIQQVVRGDSAAYFCASSPSRQYNEQFFGPGTRLTVL.

The chain employs TRBV20-1 and TRBJ2-1, with D maybe TRBD2 (6 bases). The V end lost 6 bases, the J end lost 5 bases, and 29 bases lay between the germline ends. The CDR3 sequence is 18 residues long. The germline V gene has CDR1 DFQATT and CDR2 SNEGSKA (reference sequence). CDR3: CSAGRGGVPLGGHNEQFF. CDR3 sequence (DNA): TGCAGTGCGGGCCGGGGCGGGGTCCCCCTGGGCGGACACAATGAGCAGTTCTTC.

The chain carries TRBV7-3 and TRBJ2-1, with 8 bases that match TRBD2. The ends lost 4 bases at V and 6 bases at J; junction bases unmatched: 11. Germline CDR1 and CDR2: SGHTA and FQGTGA. CDR3 length: 16 residues. CDR3 region: CASSSSSGGAANEQFF. The DNA of the CDR3 is TGTGCCAGCAGCTCCTCTTCCGGGGGGGCCGCCAATGAGCAGTTCTTC.

About this clonotype: An end of the junction does not agree with germline; a read error may underlie this. J is TRBJ2-1 and V is TRBV5-6; TRBD1 or TRBD2 may be the D gene (5 bases each). The CDR3 runs to 15 residues. Germline CDR1 SGHDT, CDR2 YYEEEE. The CDR3 sequence is CASSLEGRPYYEQFF. As DNA, the CDR3 is TGTGCCAGCAGCTTGGAGGGACGGCCCTACTATGAGCAGTTCTTC.

This clonotype was found a few times. The chain recombines TRBV20-1 with TRBJ2-5; either TRBD1 or TRBD2 may supply D (6 bases each). CDR1 is DFQATT, CDR2 SNEGSKA, per germline (reference sequence). This CDR3 region has 15 residues. V shed 3 bases and J shed 5 bases, with 19 bases lying between them. In nucleotides, the CDR3 is TGCAGTGCTAGCCCGACGGGGGCCGGTGGGGAGACCCAGTACTTC. The encoded protein is CSASPTGAGGETQYF.